This passage covers 18 T cell receptor beta chains from one sample sequenced in a study of spatial heterogeneity in lung cancer. Notes on the study in general: Tumor mutation count correlated with how many alpha and beta TCRs expanded intratumorally.

TCRdb analysed the 5' RACE reads with MiXCR anew, one entry per CDR3 protein. The table shows 2,200 or so distinct CDR3 sequences, with more than 2.5% occurring only once. The antigens of these receptors remain unknown. Time point indicated: sample taken at primary tumor resection. The sequences come from lung tumor tissue, collected at surgery. Receptors were obtained from a female donor with early-stage non-small cell lung cancer.

This clonotype occurred once. A read error may produce the germline difference seen at one junction end. V gene TRBV6-2 or TRBV6-3 combines with J gene TRBJ2-2; a weak D match, TRBD2 (5 bases). Germline lookup yields CDR1 MNHEY and CDR2 SVGEGT. This CDR3 contains 15 residues. The CDR3 bases are TGTGCCAGCCTAGGTGATGAAAGGAAAAACGGGGAGCTGGTTTTT. Protein: CASLGDERKNGELVF.

This clonotype qualifies as medium-sized. The chain joins TRBV11-2 to TRBJ2-7; unclear D gene. Germline CDR1 and CDR2: SGHAT and FQNNGV. V dropped 1 base and J dropped 2 bases, with 18 bases sitting between them. The CDR3 runs 17 residues. CDR3 sequence (DNA): TGTGCCAGCAGCTTAGGGGGTAGGCAGGAAGGCCCCTACGAGCAGTACTTC. Encoded protein: CASSLGGRQEGPYEQYF.

Sample share makes this clonotype medium-sized (0.01 to 0.1%). J is TRBJ1-6 and V is TRBV3-1; 7 nucleotides match TRBD1. The CDR3 sequence is 14 residues long. CDR1 is LGHDT and CDR2 is YNNKEL in the germline V gene (reference sequence). Trimming cost V 1 base and J 7 bases; bases outside gene matches: 1. Here the CDR3 reads CASSQGTGNSPLHF. In nucleotides, the CDR3 is TGTGCCAGCAGCCAAGGGACAGGAAATTCACCCCTCCACTTT. Filled out from reference TRBV3-1 and TRBJ1-6, the complete variable domain reads DTAVSQTPKYLVTQMGNDKSIKCEQNLGHDTMYWYKQDSKKFLKIMFSYNNKELIINETVPNRFSPKSPDKAHLNLHINSLELGDSAVYFCASSQGTGNSPLHFGNGTRLTVT.

This clonotype is classed as medium-sized (0.01 to 0.1%). The chain has TRBV12-3 or TRBV12-4 and TRBJ2-7, with 13 bases aligning to TRBD2. The CDR3 loop spans 14 amino acids. After removal of 5 bases from V and 9 bases from J, the junction contained 7 bases not matched to a gene. As DNA, the CDR3 is TGTGCCAGCAGTAGGACTAGCGGGGGAAGGGGGCAGTACTTC. Protein sequence: CASSRTSGGRGQYF.

In this sample, this clonotype is medium-sized (0.01 to 0.1%). The chain joins TRBV9 to TRBJ2-2; D is ambiguous. Germline V gene data show CDR1 as SGDLS and CDR2 as YYNGEE. This CDR3 region has 12 residues. The V gene lost 0 bases and the J gene lost 7 bases, with 4 bases spanning the gap. The chain's CDR3 is CASSVDVGELFF. CDR3 nucleotides: TGTGCCAGCAGCGTAGATGTCGGGGAGCTGTTTTTT.

This clonotype ranks as medium-sized. The rearrangement uses TRBV20-1 and TRBJ1-6; D is undetermined. This CDR3 is built from 13 residues. Germline CDR1 and CDR2: DFQATT and SNEGSKA (reference sequence). Deletions cut 6 bases from V and 1 base from J, with 7 bases between. CDR3: CSAPGSYNSPLHF. DNA for the CDR3: TGCAGTGCCCCCGGGTCCTATAATTCACCCCTCCACTTT.

This clonotype is deemed medium-sized (0.01 to 0.1%). The rearrangement uses TRBV5-1 and TRBJ2-1; D might be TRBD2 (6 bases). Germline-derived CDR1 and CDR2 are SGHRS and YFSETQ. The CDR3 has 17 residues. Trimming shortened V by 4 bases and J by 6 bases, and 23 bases separated the two germline ends. CDR3 region: CASSGGTAVLLGNEQFF. The CDR3 DNA reads as TGCGCCAGCAGCGGGGGGACTGCCGTCCTCCTAGGCAATGAGCAGTTCTTC.

By its share, this clonotype is medium-sized. The genes are TRBV19 and TRBJ2-5; 8 nucleotides match TRBD1. Looked up from germline, CDR1 is LNHDA and CDR2 is SQIVND (reference sequence). The V and J ends lost 6 bases and 5 bases, in that order; junction bases with no gene match: 11. CDR3 size: 15 residues. CDR3 region: CASRERTGRKETQYF. Written as DNA, the CDR3 is TGTGCCAGTAGGGAAAGGACAGGGAGAAAGGAGACCCAGTACTTC.

In this sample, this clonotype is medium-sized (0.01 to 0.1%). V and J are TRBV6-2 or TRBV6-3 and TRBJ2-5; the D gene is possibly TRBD2 (5 bases). CDR1 is MNHEY and CDR2 is SVGEGT in the germline V gene. Trimming took off 6 bases at V and 5 bases at J, with 7 bases between the two ends. This CDR3 spans 11 amino acids. CDR3 nucleotide sequence: TGTGCCAGCAGCCCGGGGGAGACCCAGTACTTC. Translating gives CASSPGETQYF.

This clonotype has ten or more counts. V and J are TRBV4-3 and TRBJ2-5; 11 nucleotides align to TRBD1. V dropped 0 bases and J dropped 5; count of bases not matched to a gene: 2. CDR1 is LGHNA, CDR2 YSLEER, per germline. The CDR3 has 15 amino acids. The CDR3 protein is CASSQDGTGGETQYF. DNA for the CDR3: TGCGCCAGCAGCCAAGATGGGACAGGGGGTGAGACCCAGTACTTC.

This clonotype was seen at least ten times. The CDR3 sequence: CASSFGAVSSGNTIYF. CDR3 in DNA: TGTGCCAGCAGCTTTGGGGCGGTCTCCTCTGGAAACACCATATATTTT. J is TRBJ1-3 and V is TRBV7-9, with D tentatively TRBD1 (5 bases). Germline V gene sequence: CDR1 SEHNR, CDR2 FQNEAQ (reference sequence). The CDR3 has 16 amino acids. V was cut by 3 bases and J by 0 bases, with 12 bases left in between.

This clonotype is classed as medium-sized. This chain links TRBV13 with TRBJ2-1, with TRBD2 identical over 7 bases. The CDR3 contains 13 residues. The germline V gene has CDR1 PRHDT and CDR2 FYEKMQ (reference sequence). Trimming removed 2 bases from V and 10 bases from J; junction bases left unmatched: 5. The CDR3 protein is CASSLSEGGEQFF. The CDR3 nucleotides read TGTGCCAGCAGCTTAAGTGAGGGAGGGGAGCAGTTCTTC.

In this sample, this clonotype is medium-sized. This chain joins TRBV20-1 and TRBJ1-3; D ambiguous. Germline V gene sequence: CDR1 DFQATT, CDR2 SNEGSKA (reference sequence). This CDR3 has 15 amino acids. The V gene lost 3 bases and the J gene lost 4 bases, with 16 bases spanning the gap. The CDR3 here is CSASGSNPTGNTIYF. CDR3 DNA sequence: TGCAGTGCTAGCGGTTCCAACCCGACGGGAAACACCATATATTTT.

This clonotype is medium-sized (0.01 to 0.1%) by share. V usage is TRBV5-1 and J usage is TRBJ1-1; 7 bases agree with TRBD1. The V and J ends lost 4 bases and 7 bases, in that order; junction bases with no gene match: 1. The CDR3 is made up of 11 amino acids. The germline V gene encodes CDR1 SGHRS and CDR2 YFSETQ. This chain's CDR3 is CASSGDSEAFF. The CDR3 bases are TGCGCCAGCAGCGGGGACAGTGAAGCTTTCTTT. Full variable domain (remainder filled in from reference TRBV5-1 and TRBJ1-1): KAGVTQTPRYLIKTRGQQVTLSCSPISGHRSVSWYQQTPGQGLQFLFEYFSETQRNKGNFPGRFSGRQFSNSRSEMNVSTLELGDSALYLCASSGDSEAFFGQGTRLTVV.

By sample fraction, this clonotype is large. The chain has TRBV27 and TRBJ2-5, with 9 bases that match TRBD1. The ends lost 7 bases at V and 5 bases at J; junction bases unmatched: 11. Germline assignment: CDR1 MNHEY and CDR2 SMNVEV (reference sequence). The CDR3 has 15 residues. The CDR3: CASTQLGQGLETQYF. CDR3 bases: TGTGCCAGCACCCAGTTAGGACAGGGGCTGGAGACCCAGTACTTC.

This clonotype is labeled medium-sized (0.01 to 0.1%). The rearrangement links TRBV19 to TRBJ2-7, with 9 bases matching TRBD1. Germline loops: CDR1 LNHDA, CDR2 SQIVND (reference sequence). The CDR3 sequence is 16 residues long. V shed 3 bases and J 3 bases; nucleotides not matched to a gene: 9. The CDR3 sequence is CASSIGGTGIYYEQYF. DNA for the CDR3: TGTGCCAGTAGTATTGGCGGGACAGGGATCTACTACGAGCAGTACTTC.

By share, this clonotype counts as medium-sized. The chain couples TRBV20-1 to TRBJ2-5; D remains ambiguous. V lost 6 bases and J lost 6, with 14 bases in between. CDR3 size: 12 residues. From germline, CDR1 is DFQATT and CDR2 SNEGSKA (reference sequence). The CDR3 spells CSAPGLVQTQYF. The CDR3 DNA follows: TGCAGTGCACCCGGCCTGGTGCAGACCCAGTACTTC.

This clonotype has at least ten counts. The chain has TRBV5-4 and TRBJ1-4; D is undetermined. This CDR3 is 13 amino acids long. Trimming cost V 3 bases and J 7 bases, with 10 bases left between them. Germline lookup yields CDR1 SGHNT and CDR2 YYREEE (reference sequence). CDR3 in DNA: TGTGCCAGCAGCTCCCCACAGCTTGAAAAACTGTTTTTT. Encoded protein: CASSSPQLEKLFF.